A single sample is the source of the 2 T cell receptor beta chains below, sequenced in a study of post-analysis software for immune sequencing data. General observations from the study: Patients showed TRBV5-6, TRBV5-1 and TRBV20-1 among five TRBV segments more frequent than in controls.

TCR beta cDNA libraries included unique molecular identifiers. One entry per CDR3 protein results from TCRdb running MiXCR on the PCR reads. The sample carries about 460,000 distinct CDR3 sequences, roughly 45% recorded once. Antigen specificity for these receptors is unknown. Sequenced input: blood. These receptors came from a girl between 5 and 17 years old with multiple sclerosis.

The genes are TRBV6-1 and TRBJ1-1; D uncertain. The V end lost 3 bases, the J end lost 0 bases, and 5 bases lay between the germline ends. Germline CDR1 and CDR2: MNHNS and SASEGT. This CDR3 comprises 13 residues. The CDR3 DNA follows: TGTGCCAGCAGTGACGCGCTGAACACTGAAGCTTTCTTT. Translation gives CASSDALNTEAFF.

This clonotype was seen only once. The CDR3 coding sequence is TGTGCCAGCAGCTTACAGGGGGCGCGCAATCAGCCCCAGCATTTT. It encodes CASSLQGARNQPQHF. V gene TRBV7-2 combines with J gene TRBJ1-5; 8 nucleotides match TRBD1. CDR3 size: 15 residues. The V gene's germline CDR1 is SGHTA and CDR2 FQGNSA. V shed 2 bases and J 2 bases; nucleotides not matched to a gene: 2. The complete variable domain, with remaining parts taken from reference TRBV7-2 and TRBJ1-5, reads GAGVSQSPSNKVTEKGKDVELRCDPISGHTALYWYRQSLGQGLEFLIYFQGNSAPDKSGLPSDRFSAERTGGSVSTLTIQRTQQEDSAVYLCASSLQGARNQPQHFGDGTRLSIL.